This TCR beta chain was obtained from a study of OX40 agonist ivuxolimab in advanced cancers. Clones were sequenced by immunoSEQ multiplex PCR, and TCRdb holds only the in-frame ones, with some missing. The sample has some 49,000 clones, nearly 85% seen once; the top ten hold 3% to 4.5%. The origin of this receptor is an adult with an advanced solid tumor such as melanoma, head and neck, liver or kidney cancer. Sequences were derived from CD4+ or CD8+ T cells sorted from blood, sampled in a trial of the OX40 agonist ivuxolimab.

CDR3 in amino acids: CASSLGQAEGSPLHF. DNA of the CDR3: TGTGCCAGCAGCTTAGGTCAGGCCGAGGGTTCACCCCTCCACTTT. This chain uses TRBV7-9 with TRBJ1-6; D not resolved. The CDR3 runs to 15 residues. The germline V gene has CDR1 SEHNR and CDR2 FQNEAQ (reference sequence). Trimming removed 1 base at V and 9 bases at J, with 13 bases between.